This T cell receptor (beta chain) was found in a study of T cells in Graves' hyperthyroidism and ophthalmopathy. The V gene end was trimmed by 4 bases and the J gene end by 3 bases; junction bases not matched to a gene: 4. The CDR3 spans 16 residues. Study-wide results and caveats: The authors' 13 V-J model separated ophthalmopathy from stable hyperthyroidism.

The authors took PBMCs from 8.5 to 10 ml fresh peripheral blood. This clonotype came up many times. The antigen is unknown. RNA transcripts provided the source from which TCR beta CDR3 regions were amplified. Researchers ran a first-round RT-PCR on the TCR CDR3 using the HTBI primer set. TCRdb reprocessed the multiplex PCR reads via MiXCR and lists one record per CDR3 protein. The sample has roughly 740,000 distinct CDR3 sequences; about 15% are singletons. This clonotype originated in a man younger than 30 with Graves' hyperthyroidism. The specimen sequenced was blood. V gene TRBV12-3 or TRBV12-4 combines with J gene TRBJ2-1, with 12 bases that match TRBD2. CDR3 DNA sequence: TGTGCCAGCAGTTCCCAGGGACTAGCGGGCTACAATGAGCAGTTCTTC. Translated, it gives CASSSQGLAGYNEQFF.